This T cell receptor beta chain derives from a study of control samples from healthy donors and cancer patients. V lost 6 bases and J 5 bases, leaving 14 bases between the germline ends. There are 13 residues in the CDR3. Germline V gene lookup returns CDR1 SGDLS and CDR2 YYNGEE. TCRdb keeps only in-frame clones here, not all; method: immunoSEQ multiplex PCR. The sample comprises over 120,000 clones, 91% of which are singletons, and roughly 3.2% rests with the top ten. This clone was counted once. Sequencing used blood. V usage is TRBV9 and J usage is TRBJ2-5; D gene unclear. The clonotype was recovered from a man aged 30-40 years in good health. The CDR3 region has the DNA TGTGCCAGCAAGTCCGCAGGTGGGGAGACCCAGTACTTC. Translating gives CASKSAGGETQYF.